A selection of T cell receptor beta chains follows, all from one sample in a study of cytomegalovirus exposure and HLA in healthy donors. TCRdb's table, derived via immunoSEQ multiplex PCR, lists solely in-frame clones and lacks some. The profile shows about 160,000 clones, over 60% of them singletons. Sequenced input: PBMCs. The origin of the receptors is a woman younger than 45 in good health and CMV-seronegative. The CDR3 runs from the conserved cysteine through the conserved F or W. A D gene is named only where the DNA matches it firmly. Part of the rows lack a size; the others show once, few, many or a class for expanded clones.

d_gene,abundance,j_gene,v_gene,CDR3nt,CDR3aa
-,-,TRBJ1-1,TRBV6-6,TGTGCCAGCAGTTCCACTGTCCGGGTCCCTGAAGCTTTCTTT,CASSSTVRVPEAFF
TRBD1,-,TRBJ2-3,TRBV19,TGTGCCAGTAGTACCGGGACAGGGGTGAGGATCGGCACAGATACGCAGTATTTT,CASSTGTGVRIGTDTQYF
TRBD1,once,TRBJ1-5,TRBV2,TGTGCCAGCAGTGGACAGGGGGTTGGCAATCAGCCCCAGCATTTT,CASSGQGVGNQPQHF
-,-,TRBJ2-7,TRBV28,TGTGCCAGCAGTTCGGCGGGGAGCTCCTACGAGCAGTACTTC,CASSSAGSSYEQYF
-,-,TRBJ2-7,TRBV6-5,TGTGCCAGCAGTTACTCCGGGATCGAGCAGTACTTC,CASSYSGIEQYF
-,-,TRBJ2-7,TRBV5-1,TGCGCCAGCAGCTTGGAGGCGGGTCCCGAGCAGTACTTC,CASSLEAGPEQYF
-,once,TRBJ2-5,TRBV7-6,TGTGCCAGCAGCTCACAAGAGACCCAGTACTTC,CASSSQETQYF
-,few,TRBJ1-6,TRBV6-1,TGTGCCAGCAGGTACAGCTCCTATAATTCACCCCTCCACTTT,CASRYSSYNSPLHF
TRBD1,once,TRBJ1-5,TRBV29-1,TGCAGCATATCTACAGGGGGAGGAAGCAATCAGCCCCAGCATTTT,CSISTGGGSNQPQHF
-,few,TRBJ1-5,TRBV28,TGTGCCAGCAACCTGGGGGGTTCAAGTCAGCCCCAGCATTTT,CASNLGGSSQPQHF
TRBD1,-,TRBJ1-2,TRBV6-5,TGTGCCAGCAGGACCCCGGGACAGAGCTATGGCTACACCTTC,CASRTPGQSYGYTF
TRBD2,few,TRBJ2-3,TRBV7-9,TGTGCCAGCAGCGAAACTAGCGGGACGGGGCTTTACGATACGCAGTATTTT,CASSETSGTGLYDTQYF
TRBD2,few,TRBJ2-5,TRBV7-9,TGTGCCAGCAGCCCCCCGGGGGGGAAGGAGACCCAGTACTTC,CASSPPGGKETQYF
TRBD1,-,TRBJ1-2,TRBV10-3,TGTGCCATCAGTGAAAGGCAGGGGGAGGTTTATGGCTACACCTTC,CAISERQGEVYGYTF
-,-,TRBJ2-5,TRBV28,TGTGCCAGCAGATATAGCGGAAAAGAGACCCAGTACTTC,CASRYSGKETQYF
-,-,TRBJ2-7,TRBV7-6,TGTGCCAGCAGCTTAGACAGGGTGGACGAGCAGTACTTC,CASSLDRVDEQYF
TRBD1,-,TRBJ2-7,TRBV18,TGTGCCAGCTCAGGGACAGGGAGCTCCTACGAGCAGTACTTC,CASSGTGSSYEQYF
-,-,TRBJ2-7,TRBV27,TGTGCCAGCAAATCCATCGGACCTAGCTACGAGCAGTACTTC,CASKSIGPSYEQYF
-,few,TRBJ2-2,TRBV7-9,TGTTCCAGCAGCTCCCCCGGACAACTCTTAAACACCGGGGAGCTGTTTTTT,CSSSSPGQLLNTGELFF
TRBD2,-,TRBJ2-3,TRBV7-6,TGTGCCAGCAGCCCACTTGGCGGGGGGGGCACAGATACGCAGTATTTT,CASSPLGGGGTDTQYF
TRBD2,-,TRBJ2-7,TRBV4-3,TGCGCCAGCAGCCAAGATCGGGCTAGCGGGGGTTCCTACGAGCAGTACTTC,CASSQDRASGGSYEQYF
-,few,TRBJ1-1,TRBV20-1,TGCAGTGCTAGATCGGGGACTGAAGCTTTCTTT,CSARSGTEAFF
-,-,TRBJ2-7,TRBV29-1,TGCAGCGTAGAGCCCCCGGGACAAGTCTACGAGCAGTACTTC,CSVEPPGQVYEQYF
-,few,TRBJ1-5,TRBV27,TGTGCCAGCAGTTTATACACCTATCAGCCCCAGCATTTT,CASSLYTYQPQHF
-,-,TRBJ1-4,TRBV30,TGTGCCTGGAGTGTTGGTGGGGGCGATGAAAAACTGTTTTTT,CAWSVGGGDEKLFF
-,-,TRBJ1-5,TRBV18,TGTGCCAGCTCACCTTGGGCAGGTCAGCCCCAGCATTTT,CASSPWAGQPQHF
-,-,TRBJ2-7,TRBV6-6,TGTGCCAGCAAAGCCCCGGGAGCGCCCTACGAGCAGTACTTC,CASKAPGAPYEQYF
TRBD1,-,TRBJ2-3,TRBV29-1,TGCAGCGTTGTAGAACAGGGGGCGCTTAATACGCAGTATTTT,CSVVEQGALNTQYF
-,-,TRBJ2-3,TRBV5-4,TGTGCCAGCAGCTTGGAGACTAGGGATGATACGCAGTATTTT,CASSLETRDDTQYF
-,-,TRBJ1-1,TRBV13,TGTGCCAGCAGAAAGCAGGGGCACACTGAAGCTTTCTTT,CASRKQGHTEAFF
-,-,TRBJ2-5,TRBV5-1,TGCGCCAGCAGCTTGGACATGTCCCCCGGCGGAAAGACCCAGTACTTC,CASSLDMSPGGKTQYF
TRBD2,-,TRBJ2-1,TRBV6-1,TGTGCCAGCAGCCTGGGACTAGCTTCGTACAATGAGCAGTTCTTC,CASSLGLASYNEQFF
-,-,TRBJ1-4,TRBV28,TGTGCCAGCAGTCCACTCGGAATCGGGGATGAAAAACTGTTTTTT,CASSPLGIGDEKLFF
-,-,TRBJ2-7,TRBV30,TGTGCCTGGAGTGTAGTCACCGGGGGGCCCTACGAGCAGTACTTC,CAWSVVTGGPYEQYF
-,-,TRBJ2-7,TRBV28,TGTGCCAGCAGTCCGAGAGCATACGAGCAGTACTTC,CASSPRAYEQYF
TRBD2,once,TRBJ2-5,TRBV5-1,TGCGCCAGCAGCTTGGATAGCGGGGGGGCCTTGGAGACCCAGTACTTC,CASSLDSGGALETQYF
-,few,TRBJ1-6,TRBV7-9,TGTGCCGGCAGGACAGACGTTGTTTCTTCACCCCTCCACTTT,CAGRTDVVSSPLHF
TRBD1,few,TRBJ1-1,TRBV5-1,TGCGCCAGCAGCCAGGGACAGCTGAACACTGAAGCTTTCTTT,CASSQGQLNTEAFF
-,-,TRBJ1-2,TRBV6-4,TGTGCCAGCAGTGCCGACAGCGAGAGTTATGGCTACACCTTC,CASSADSESYGYTF
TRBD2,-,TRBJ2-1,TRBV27,TGTGCCAGCAGTCTTAGCGGGGGGGCCTACAATGAGCAGTTCTTC,CASSLSGGAYNEQFF
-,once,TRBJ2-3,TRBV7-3,TGTGCCAGCAGCTCCCCCGTACCGGGAAGGACAGATACGCAGTATTTT,CASSSPVPGRTDTQYF
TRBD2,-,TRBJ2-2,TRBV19,TGTGCCAGTAGTTATCAGCGGGGACGGGGCACCGGGGAGCTGTTTTTT,CASSYQRGRGTGELFF
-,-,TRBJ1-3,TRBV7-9,TGTGCCAGCAGCCCCACCGGACTTTACTCTGGAAACACCATATATTTT,CASSPTGLYSGNTIYF
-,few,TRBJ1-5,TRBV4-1,TGCGCCAGCAGCCGCGGGACGGGAAACAATCAGCCCCAGCATTTT,CASSRGTGNNQPQHF
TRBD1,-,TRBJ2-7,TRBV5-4,TGTGCCAGCAACTTACAGGGGGTTCTCGAGCAGTACTTC,CASNLQGVLEQYF
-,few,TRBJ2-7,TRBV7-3,TGTGCCAGCAGCTTAACCTCGACTAGTCCCGAGCAGTACTTC,CASSLTSTSPEQYF
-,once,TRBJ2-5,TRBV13,TGTGCCAGCAGCCGCAGAGGGTGGGAGACCCAGTACTTC,CASSRRGWETQYF
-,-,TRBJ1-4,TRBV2,TGTGCCAGCAGTGACTGGTCGCGGGGTGAAAAACTGTTTTTT,CASSDWSRGEKLFF
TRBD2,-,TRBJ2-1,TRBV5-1,TGCGCCAGCAGCTTATCAGCGGGGGGCTCCTACAATGAGCAGTTCTTC,CASSLSAGGSYNEQFF
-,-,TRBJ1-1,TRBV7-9,TGTGCCAGCAGCCCTCAGGGGAAGAACACTGAAGCTTTCTTT,CASSPQGKNTEAFF
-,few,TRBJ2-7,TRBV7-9,TGTGCCAGCAGCCGCTACTCCTACGAGCAGTACTTC,CASSRYSYEQYF
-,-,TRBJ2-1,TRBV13,TGTGCCAGCAGCTCGGACAGTTCCTACAATGAGCAGTTCTTC,CASSSDSSYNEQFF
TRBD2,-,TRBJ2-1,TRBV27,TGTGCCAGCAGTTTGGCGGGAGCGGGGAATGAGCAGTTCTTC,CASSLAGAGNEQFF
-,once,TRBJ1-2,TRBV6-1,TGTGCCAGCAGTGAAACAGGGTATTTTGGCTACACCTTC,CASSETGYFGYTF
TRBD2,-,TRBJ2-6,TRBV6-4,TGTGCCAGCAGTGGACCTAGCGGGACCTCTGGGGCCAACGTCCTGACTTTC,CASSGPSGTSGANVLTF
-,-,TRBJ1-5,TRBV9,TGTGCCAGCAGCACTTGGGGCGGAGTGAAGCCCCAGCATTTT,CASSTWGGVKPQHF
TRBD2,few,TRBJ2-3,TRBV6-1,TGTGCCAGCAGTGGCAAGACTAGCGTTAGCACAGATACGCAGTATTTT,CASSGKTSVSTDTQYF